This T cell receptor beta chain was documented in a study of shared clonotypes between healthy human individuals. Regarding the study as a whole: Blood was the only sampled material, and tissue repertoires likely differ. The naive CD4 repertoires of a few donors were compared, and around 4.9% of clonotypes were shared. Against clonotypes common to all four donors, non-shared ones had lower generation probabilities.

About this clone: Antigen specificity is unknown.

The naive CD8 subset, CD45RO-negative cells positively selected for CCR7, excluded terminally differentiated effector memory CD45RA+ cells. The trim removed 8 bases at V and 0 bases at J, leaving 3 bases unmatched. CDR1 MNHEY and CDR2 SVGAGI come from the germline V gene. The CDR3 has 13 amino acids. The authors' processing: ImmunoSEQ gave junction-only sequences without quality scores, so filtering differed. Profiling relied on immunoSEQ multiplex PCR, and the TCRdb table lists in-frame clones only, not all of them. For V, J and clone size, that table is used; D and trimming come from the DNA. Of roughly 2 million clones in the sample, about 95% were seen once.

The sequencing input was naive CD8+ T cells sorted from blood. The source of this sequence is a man younger than 35 in good health. The chain employs TRBV6-5 and TRBJ1-1; 7 bases align to TRBD1. The CDR3 reads CASAGQMNTEAFF. The CDR3, as DNA: TGTGCCAGCGCGGGACAGATGAACACTGAAGCTTTCTTT.